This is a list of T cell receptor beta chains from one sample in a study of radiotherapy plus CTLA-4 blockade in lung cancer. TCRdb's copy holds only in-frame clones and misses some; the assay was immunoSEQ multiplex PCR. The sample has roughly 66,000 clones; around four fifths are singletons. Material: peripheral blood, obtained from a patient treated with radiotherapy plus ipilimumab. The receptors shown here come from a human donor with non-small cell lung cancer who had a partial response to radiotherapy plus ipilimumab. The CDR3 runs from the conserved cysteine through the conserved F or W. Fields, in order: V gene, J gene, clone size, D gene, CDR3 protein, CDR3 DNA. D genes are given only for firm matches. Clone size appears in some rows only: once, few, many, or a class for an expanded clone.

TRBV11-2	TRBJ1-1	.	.	CASSLTGQSGAFF	TGTGCCAGCAGCTTAACCGGCCAATCAGGAGCTTTCTTT
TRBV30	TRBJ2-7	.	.	CAWANRDTYEQYF	TGTGCCTGGGCCAACCGGGACACGTACGAGCAGTACTTC
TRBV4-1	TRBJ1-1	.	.	CASSQLGQGGNTEAFF	TGCGCCAGCAGCCAACTGGGTCAGGGCGGAAACACTGAAGCTTTCTTT
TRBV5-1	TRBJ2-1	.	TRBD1	CASSLEGTPGGNEQFF	TGCGCCAGCAGCTTGGAGGGGACCCCAGGGGGCAATGAGCAGTTCTTC
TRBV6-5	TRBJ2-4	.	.	CASSYGASLAKNIQYF	TGTGCCAGCAGTTACGGGGCCTCGCTAGCCAAAAACATTCAGTACTTC
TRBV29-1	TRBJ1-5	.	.	CSVRSGNQPQHF	TGCAGCGTTCGCTCAGGGAATCAGCCCCAGCATTTT
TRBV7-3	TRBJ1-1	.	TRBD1	CASSSRGGTGAEAFF	TGTGCCAGCAGCTCCCGGGGCGGGACAGGGGCTGAAGCTTTCTTT
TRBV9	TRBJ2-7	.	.	CASSVDGSSYEQYF	TGTGCCAGCAGCGTAGACGGTAGCTCCTACGAGCAGTACTTC
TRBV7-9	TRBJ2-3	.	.	CASSLALVAADTQYF	TGTGCCAGCAGCTTAGCTCTAGTAGCTGCAGATACGCAGTATTTT
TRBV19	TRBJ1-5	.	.	CASRIRQPNQPQHF	TGTGCCAGTAGGATCAGACAGCCCAATCAGCCCCAGCATTTT
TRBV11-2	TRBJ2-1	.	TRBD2	CASSSLAGGYNEQFF	TGTGCCAGCAGCTCCCTTGCGGGAGGTTACAATGAGCAGTTCTTC
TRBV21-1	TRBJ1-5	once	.	CASSKDFGTGGFSSEPQHF	TGTGCCAGCAGCAAAGACTTCGGGACAGGGGGCTTCAGTAGCGAGCCCCAGCATTTT
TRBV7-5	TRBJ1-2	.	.	CVRSIWDMSNYGYTF	TGTGTCAGAAGCATCTGGGACATGTCTAACTATGGCTACACCTTC
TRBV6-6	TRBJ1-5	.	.	CASSYMFGGNQPQHF	TGTGCCAGCAGTTACATGTTCGGGGGCAATCAGCCCCAGCATTTT
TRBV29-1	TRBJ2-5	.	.	CSVGRETQYF	TGCAGCGTGGGGAGGGAGACCCAGTACTTC
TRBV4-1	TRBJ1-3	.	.	CASSQKQGSGNTIYF	TGCGCCAGCAGCCAGAAACAGGGCTCGGGAAACACCATATATTTT
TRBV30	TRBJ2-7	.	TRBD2	CAWSGSGTSVSYEQYF	TGTGCCTGGAGTGGTTCCGGGACTAGCGTCTCCTACGAGCAGTACTTC
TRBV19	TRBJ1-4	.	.	CASSMYTNEKLFF	TGTGCCAGTAGTATGTATACTAATGAAAAACTGTTTTTT